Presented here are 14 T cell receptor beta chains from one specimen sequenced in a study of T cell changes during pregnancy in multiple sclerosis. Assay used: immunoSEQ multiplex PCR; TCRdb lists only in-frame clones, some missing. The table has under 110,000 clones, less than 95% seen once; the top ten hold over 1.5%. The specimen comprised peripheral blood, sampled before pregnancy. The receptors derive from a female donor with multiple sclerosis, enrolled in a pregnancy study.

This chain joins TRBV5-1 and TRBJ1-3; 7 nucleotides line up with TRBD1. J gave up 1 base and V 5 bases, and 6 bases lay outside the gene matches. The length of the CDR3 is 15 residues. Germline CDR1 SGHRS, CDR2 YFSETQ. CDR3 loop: CASRLGQVSGNTIYF. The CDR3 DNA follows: TGCGCCAGCAGACTTGGACAGGTTTCTGGAAACACCATATATTTT.

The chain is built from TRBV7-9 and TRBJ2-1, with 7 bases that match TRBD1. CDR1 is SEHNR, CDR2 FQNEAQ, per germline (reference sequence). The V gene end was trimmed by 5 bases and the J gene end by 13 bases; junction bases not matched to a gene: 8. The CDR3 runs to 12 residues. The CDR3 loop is CASSPDRENQFF. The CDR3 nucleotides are TGTGCCAGCAGCCCAGACAGGGAGAATCAGTTCTTC.

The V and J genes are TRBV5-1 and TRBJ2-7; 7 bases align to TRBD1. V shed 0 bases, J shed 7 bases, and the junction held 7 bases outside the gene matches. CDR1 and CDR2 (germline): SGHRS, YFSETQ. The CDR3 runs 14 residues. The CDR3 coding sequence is TGCGCCAGCAGCTTGGAACAGGGGCAGGGAGAGCAGTACTTC. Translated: CASSLEQGQGEQYF.

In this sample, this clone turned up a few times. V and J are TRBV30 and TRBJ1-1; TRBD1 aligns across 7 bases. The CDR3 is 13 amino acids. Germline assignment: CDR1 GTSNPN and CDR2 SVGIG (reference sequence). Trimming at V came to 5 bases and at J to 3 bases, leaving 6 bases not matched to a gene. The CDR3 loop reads CAWFNRGDTEAFF. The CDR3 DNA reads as TGTGCCTGGTTTAACAGGGGTGACACTGAAGCTTTCTTT. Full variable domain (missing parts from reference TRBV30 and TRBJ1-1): SQTIHQWPATLVQPVGSPLSLECTVEGTSNPNLYWYRQAAGRGLQLLFYSVGIGQISSEVPQNLSASRPQDRQFILSSKKLLLSDSGFYLCAWFNRGDTEAFFGQGTRLTVV.

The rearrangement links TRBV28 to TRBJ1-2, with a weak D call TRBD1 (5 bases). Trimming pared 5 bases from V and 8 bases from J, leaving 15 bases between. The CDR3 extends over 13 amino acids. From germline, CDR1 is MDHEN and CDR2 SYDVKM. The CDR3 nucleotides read TGTGCCAGCAGTCCTCCTGGCAGGGTAGGCTACACCTTC. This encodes CASSPPGRVGYTF.

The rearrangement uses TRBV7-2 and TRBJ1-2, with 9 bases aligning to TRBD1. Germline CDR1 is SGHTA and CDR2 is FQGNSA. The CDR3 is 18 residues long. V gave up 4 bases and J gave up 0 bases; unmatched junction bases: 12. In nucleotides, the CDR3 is TGTGCCAGCAGCTCGATACGGGGGACAGGGCGTCCTAACTATGGCTACACCTTC. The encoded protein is CASSSIRGTGRPNYGYTF.

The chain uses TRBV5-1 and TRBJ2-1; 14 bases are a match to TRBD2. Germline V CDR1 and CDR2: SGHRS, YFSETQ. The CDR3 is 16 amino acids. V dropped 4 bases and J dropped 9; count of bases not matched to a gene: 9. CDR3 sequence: CASSRLAGGNSGEQFF. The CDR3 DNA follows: TGCGCCAGCAGCCGACTAGCGGGAGGGAACAGCGGTGAGCAGTTCTTC. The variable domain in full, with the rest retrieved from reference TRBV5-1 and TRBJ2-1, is KAGVTQTPRYLIKTRGQQVTLSCSPISGHRSVSWYQQTPGQGLQFLFEYFSETQRNKGNFPGRFSGRQFSNSRSEMNVSTLELGDSALYLCASSRLAGGNSGEQFFGPGTRLTVL.

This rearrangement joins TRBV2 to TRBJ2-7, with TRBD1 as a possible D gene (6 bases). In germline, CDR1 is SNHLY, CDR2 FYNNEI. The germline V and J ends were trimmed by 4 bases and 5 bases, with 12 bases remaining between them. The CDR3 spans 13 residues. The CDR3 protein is CASSAETGDEQYF. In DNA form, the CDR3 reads TGTGCCAGCAGTGCTGAGACAGGCGACGAGCAGTACTTC.

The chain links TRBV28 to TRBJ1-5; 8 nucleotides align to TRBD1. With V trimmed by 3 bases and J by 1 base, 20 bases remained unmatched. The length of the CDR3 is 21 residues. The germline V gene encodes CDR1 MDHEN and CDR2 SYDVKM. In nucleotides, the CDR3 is TGTGCCAGCAGTTTCAAACTAACCGGGACAGGAGGGATCGTAAGCAATCAGCCCCAGCATTTT. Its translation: CASSFKLTGTGGIVSNQPQHF.

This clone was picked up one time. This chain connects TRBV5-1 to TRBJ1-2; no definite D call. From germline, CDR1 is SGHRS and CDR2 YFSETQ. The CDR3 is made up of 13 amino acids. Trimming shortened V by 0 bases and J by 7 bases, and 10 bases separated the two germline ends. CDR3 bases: TGCGCCAGCAGCTTGGATGGGGAGGGTGGCTACACCTTC. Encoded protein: CASSLDGEGGYTF.

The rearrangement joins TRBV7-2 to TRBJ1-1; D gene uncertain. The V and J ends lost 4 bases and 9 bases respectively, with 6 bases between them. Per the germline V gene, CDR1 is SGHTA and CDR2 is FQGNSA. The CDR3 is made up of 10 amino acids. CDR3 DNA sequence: TGTGCCAGCAGCTCCCACAAAGCTTTCTTT. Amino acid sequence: CASSSHKAFF.

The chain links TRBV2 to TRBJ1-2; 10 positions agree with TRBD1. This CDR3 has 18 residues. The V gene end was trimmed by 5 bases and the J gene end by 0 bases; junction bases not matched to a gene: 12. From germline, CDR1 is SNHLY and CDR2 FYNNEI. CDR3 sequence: CASSLDRDRGRANYGYTF. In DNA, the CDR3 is TGTGCCAGCAGTCTTGACCGAGACAGGGGGCGAGCTAACTATGGCTACACCTTC.

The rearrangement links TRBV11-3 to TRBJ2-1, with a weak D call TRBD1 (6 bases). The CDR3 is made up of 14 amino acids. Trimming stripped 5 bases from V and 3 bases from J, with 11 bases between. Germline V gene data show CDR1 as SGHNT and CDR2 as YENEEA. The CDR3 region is CASSPDRLYNEQFF. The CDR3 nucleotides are TGTGCCAGCAGCCCTGACAGGCTCTACAATGAGCAGTTCTTC. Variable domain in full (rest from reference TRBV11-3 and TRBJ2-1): EAGVVQSPRYKIIEKKQPVAFWCNPISGHNTLYWYLQNLGQGPELLIRYENEEAVDDSQLPKDRFSAERLKGVDSTLKIQPAELGDSAVYLCASSPDRLYNEQFFGPGTRLTVL.

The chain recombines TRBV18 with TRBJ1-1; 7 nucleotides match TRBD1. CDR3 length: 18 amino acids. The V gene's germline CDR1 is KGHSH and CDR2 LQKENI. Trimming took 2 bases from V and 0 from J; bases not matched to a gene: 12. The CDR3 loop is CASSPRSLQGIMNTEAFF. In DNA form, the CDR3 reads TGTGCCAGCTCACCAAGGTCTTTACAGGGGATAATGAACACTGAAGCTTTCTTT.